A selection of T cell receptor beta chains follows, all from one sample in a study of CD8 T cells in Susac syndrome. TCRdb fed the immunoSEQ multiplex PCR reads into MiXCR, producing one record per CDR3 protein. The table has over 95,000 distinct CDR3 sequences, around 90% seen once. Sequenced input: CD8+ T cells from PBMCs. These receptors were taken from a human donor in good health. The CDR3 runs from the conserved cysteine through the conserved F or W. The order of the fields is CDR3 protein, CDR3 DNA, J gene, clone size, D gene, V gene. The D gene is left open where the match is weak. Rows may omit the clone size; those that give it use once, few, many or a size class.

CDR3 protein: CATFRELRDYEQYF; CDR3 DNA: TGTGCCACCTTTAGAGAACTCCGTGACTACGAGCAGTACTTC; J gene: TRBJ2-7; clone size: -; D gene: -; V gene: TRBV6-1
CDR3 protein: CASSLTGASFEAFF; CDR3 DNA: TGTGCCAGCAGCCTGACCGGGGCCTCTTTTGAAGCTTTCTTT; J gene: TRBJ1-1; clone size: -; D gene: -; V gene: TRBV12-3/TRBV12-4
CDR3 protein: CASSQFEGNTEAFF; CDR3 DNA: TGTGCCAGCAGCCAGTTTGAAGGGAACACTGAAGCTTTCTTT; J gene: TRBJ1-1; clone size: -; D gene: -; V gene: TRBV7-2
CDR3 protein: CASTQASVNTGELFF; CDR3 DNA: TGTGCCAGCACCCAAGCTAGCGTGAACACCGGGGAGCTGTTTTTT; J gene: TRBJ2-2; clone size: -; D gene: -; V gene: TRBV11-1
CDR3 protein: CASSFDGSETQYF; CDR3 DNA: TGTGCCAGCAGCTTCGATGGTTCGGAGACCCAGTACTTC; J gene: TRBJ2-5; clone size: -; D gene: -; V gene: TRBV7-2
CDR3 protein: CASSLDNGEQYF; CDR3 DNA: TGTGCCAGCAGCTTAGACAACGGCGAGCAGTACTTC; J gene: TRBJ2-7; clone size: once; D gene: -; V gene: TRBV11-3
CDR3 protein: CASSLYGSNSGNTIYF; CDR3 DNA: TGTGCCAGCAGTTTATACGGCAGCAACTCTGGAAACACCATATATTTT; J gene: TRBJ1-3; clone size: once; D gene: -; V gene: TRBV28
CDR3 protein: CSASRGNGNTEAFF; CDR3 DNA: TGCAGTGCTAGCAGGGGGAACGGGAACACTGAAGCTTTCTTT; J gene: TRBJ1-1; clone size: once; D gene: TRBD1; V gene: TRBV20-1
CDR3 protein: CASSQSGQGLTEAFF; CDR3 DNA: TGCGCCAGCAGCCAATCCGGACAGGGTTTGACTGAAGCTTTCTTT; J gene: TRBJ1-1; clone size: -; D gene: TRBD1; V gene: TRBV4-3
CDR3 protein: CASSADSSGGKADTQYF; CDR3 DNA: TGTGCCAGCAGCGCAGATTCAAGCGGGGGCAAGGCAGATACGCAGTATTTT; J gene: TRBJ2-3; clone size: -; D gene: TRBD2; V gene: TRBV5-4
CDR3 protein: CASSPLSGTGGLEQYF; CDR3 DNA: TGTGCCAGCTCACCTCTGTCAGGGACAGGGGGTCTCGAGCAGTACTTC; J gene: TRBJ2-7; clone size: -; D gene: TRBD1; V gene: TRBV18